This TCR beta chain was recorded in a study of T cell repertoires in ileal Crohn's disease. Using immunoSEQ multiplex PCR, the repertoire was profiled, and TCRdb retains in-frame clones only, with some absent. The sample has 6,000 to 7,500 clones, more than 80% seen once. To note about this clone: Antigen unknown.

Findings of the study overall: Compared with CD4 T cells, sorted CD8 cells carried more expanded clones.

V shed 5 bases, J shed 6 bases, and the junction held 10 bases outside the gene matches. The V gene's germline CDR1 is SEHNR and CDR2 FQNEAQ (reference sequence). This CDR3 is 15 amino acids long. The sequenced sample was ileal tissue. The chain recombines TRBV7-9 with TRBJ2-7; 10 bases are a match to TRBD2. This receptor was obtained from an adult with Crohn's disease. The CDR3 DNA sequence: TGTGCCAGCAGCCAAATAGCGGGAGGCCCCCTCGAGCAGTACTTC. It codes for CASSQIAGGPLEQYF.